This entry concerns a single T cell receptor beta chain. No cognate antigen has been identified for it. Qualities for individual bases were not recorded, and no much larger clone is one base off. Library creation used the immunoSEQ multiplex PCR assay. TCRdb re-hosts the immuneACCESS table, in-frame sequences only. Its copies lack some clones; in the studies checked, an unresolved V gene accounts for under half of them, and the cause for the rest is not known. This sample comprises about 70,000 clones, over 90% of them detected only once. The ten largest clones represent 0.2% to 0.3% of the sample. This record belongs to a study of technical replicates of blood from a few donors (dated by TCRdb to 2017 to 2019). V and J are trimmed by 5 bases and 0 bases, and the gene matches miss 6 bases of the junction. From a lookup of the germline V gene (reference sequence), CDR1 and CDR2 are LNHDA and SQIVND. Inclusive of the bounding cysteine and phenylalanine, the CDR3 is 16 residues long. The only DNA kept is the CDR3, 48 bases in frame from the first base.

Sequencing was done on a sample of T cells isolated from PBMCs. The receptor's source is a human donor in good health. This sequence uses TRBV19 and TRBJ1-3, with 8 bases aligning to TRBD1. The nucleotide sequence reads as follows: TGTGCCAGTAGTGGGGACAGGATAGTCTCTGGAAACACCATATATTTT. Its product reads: CASSGDRIVSGNTIYF. The entire variable domain, with the stretches around the CDR3 drawn from the reference TRBV19 and TRBJ1-3 proteins, is DGGITQSPKYLFRKEGQNVTLSCEQNLNHDAMYWYRQDPGQGLRLIYYSQIVNDFQKGDIAEGYSVSREKKESFPLTVTSAQKNPTAFYLCASSGDRIVSGNTIYFGEGSWLTVV.